This T cell receptor beta chain was profiled in a study of human T cells and chemical hapten exposure. Time point specified: patch test 1, 2 weeks after DPC sensitization. As to treatment: therapeutic diphenylcyclopropenone sensitization with weekly scalp DPC. The germline V and J ends were trimmed by 5 bases and 0 bases, with 16 bases remaining between them. Germline CDR1 reads SGDLS; CDR2 reads YYNGEE. This CDR3 comprises 16 residues. Findings and caveats of the study: No alteration of TCRs above 1 in 1000 frequency was seen with DPC sensitization. PT1 expanded TCR counts and patch test score were linked, and their correlation was positive.

Within the library, unique molecular identifiers were attached to each individual cDNA molecule. MiXCR, applied by TCRdb to the RACE reads, yields one record per CDR3 protein. The sample holds roughly 180,000 distinct CDR3 sequences; approximately 15% are singletons and the top ten take 1.7%. Regarding this clonotype: The antigen remains unidentified.

The receptor was isolated from a woman aged 25 to 39 with alopecia areata. Some clones in this sample may be carry-over from other donors' samples. Source: whole blood, taken in connection with sensitization to the hapten diphenylcyclopropenone (DPC). The gene calls are TRBV9 and TRBJ2-3, with no clear D. Here the CDR3 reads CASSLDLNPSTDTQYF. The CDR3 DNA reads TGTGCCAGCAGTCTGGACCTCAACCCTAGCACAGATACGCAGTATTTT.